This T cell receptor beta chain was identified during a study of CD8 T cells in ankylosing spondylitis. Whole-study results and caveats: Clones that were linked to disease were CD8+ and were relatively rare in peripheral blood. Blood from ankylosing spondylitis patients appeared to carry a characteristic eight-variant TCR beta motif. Disease-linked clones reportedly concentrated significantly in matched ankylosing spondylitis synovial fluid.

This clonotype was seen repeatedly, ten times or more. Its antigen remains unidentified. CDR1 DFQATT and CDR2 SNEGSKA come from the germline V gene (reference sequence). The CDR3 is 14 amino acids. With V trimmed by 6 bases and J by 2 bases, 8 bases remained unmatched. Making use of molecular barcodes, quantitative 5'-RACE generated TCR beta libraries. One entry per CDR3 protein, called by TCRdb with MiXCR from the 5' RACE reads. Here the sample spans a few hundred thousand distinct CDR3 sequences, 6% to 8% being singletons. The V gene is TRBV20-1, the J gene TRBJ1-1; 8 nucleotides agree with TRBD1. The sequenced sample was blood, either unsorted or a sorted T cell fraction (not recorded which). The clonotype originates from a male donor with ankylosing spondylitis. CDR3 region: CSAVRTGLNTEAFF. CDR3 DNA: TGCAGTGCGGTACGGACAGGGCTAAACACTGAAGCTTTCTTT.